The source of this TCR beta chain is a study of T cell responses to AZD1222 COVID-19 vaccine. Trimming removed 6 bases from V and 3 bases from J, with 16 bases in between. Germline CDR1 reads LNHDA; CDR2 reads SQIVND (reference sequence). This CDR3 is built from 15 residues. Only in-frame clones appear in the TCRdb table, and some are missing; sequencing was by immunoSEQ multiplex PCR. The sample lists 89,000 or so clones; 88% were seen once. As concerns this clone: No antigen is known for it.

General study findings and limits: Seropositivity was recorded at baseline in only a handful of AZD1222 recipients.

The V call is TRBV19, the J call TRBJ2-3; D uncertain. The input for sequencing was peripheral blood, taken on day 0 of AZD1222 vaccination. The receptor was derived from an adult in good health. The DNA of the CDR3 is TGTGCCAGTAGGATTGATATAATGAGGACAGATACGCAGTATTTT. Translation: CASRIDIMRTDTQYF.